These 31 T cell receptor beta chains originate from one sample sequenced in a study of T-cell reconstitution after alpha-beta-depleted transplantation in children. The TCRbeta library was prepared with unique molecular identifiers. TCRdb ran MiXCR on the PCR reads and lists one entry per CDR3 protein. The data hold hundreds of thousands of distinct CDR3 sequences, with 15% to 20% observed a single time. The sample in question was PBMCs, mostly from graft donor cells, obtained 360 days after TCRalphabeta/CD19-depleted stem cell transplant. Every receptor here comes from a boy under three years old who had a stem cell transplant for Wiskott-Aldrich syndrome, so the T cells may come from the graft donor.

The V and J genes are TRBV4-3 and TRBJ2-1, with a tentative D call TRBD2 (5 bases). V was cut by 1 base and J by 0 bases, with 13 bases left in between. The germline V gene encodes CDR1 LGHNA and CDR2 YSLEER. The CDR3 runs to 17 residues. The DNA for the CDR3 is TGCGCCAGCAGCCAAGGAGTAAGTGGGAGCTCCTACAATGAGCAGTTCTTC. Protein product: CASSQGVSGSSYNEQFF.

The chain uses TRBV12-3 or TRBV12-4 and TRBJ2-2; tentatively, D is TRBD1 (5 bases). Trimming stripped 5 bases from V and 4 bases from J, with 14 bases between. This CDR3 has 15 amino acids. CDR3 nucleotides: TGTGCCAGCAGTCTAATGTCAGGGCGCACCGGGGAGCTGTTTTTT. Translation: CASSLMSGRTGELFF.

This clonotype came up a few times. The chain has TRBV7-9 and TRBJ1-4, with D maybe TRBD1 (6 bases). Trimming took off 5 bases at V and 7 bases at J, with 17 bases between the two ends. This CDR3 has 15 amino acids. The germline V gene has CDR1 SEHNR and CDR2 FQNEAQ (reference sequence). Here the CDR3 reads CASSPPTGWSEKLFF. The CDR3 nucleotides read TGTGCCAGCAGCCCTCCGACAGGCTGGAGTGAAAAACTGTTTTTT.

The CDR3: CASSFGRQETQYF. CDR3 coding DNA: TGTGCCAGCAGCTTTGGGCGGCAAGAGACCCAGTACTTC. This sequence joins TRBV5-4 and TRBJ2-5; no clear D gene. The germline CDR1 and CDR2 sequences are SGHNT and YYREEE (reference sequence). The CDR3 sequence is 13 residues long. Trimming removed 2 bases at V and 2 bases at J, with 7 bases between.

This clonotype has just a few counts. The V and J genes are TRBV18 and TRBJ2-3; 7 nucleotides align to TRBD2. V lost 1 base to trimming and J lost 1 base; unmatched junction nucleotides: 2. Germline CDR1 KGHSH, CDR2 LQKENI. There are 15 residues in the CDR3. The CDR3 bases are TGTGCCAGCTCACCACGGACTAGTGGCACAGATACGCAGTATTTT. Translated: CASSPRTSGTDTQYF.

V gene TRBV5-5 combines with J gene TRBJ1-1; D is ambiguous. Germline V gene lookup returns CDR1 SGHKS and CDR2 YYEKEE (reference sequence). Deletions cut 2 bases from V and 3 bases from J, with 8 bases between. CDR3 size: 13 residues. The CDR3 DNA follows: TGTGCCAGCAGCTTCGACCCGTACACTGAAGCTTTCTTT. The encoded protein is CASSFDPYTEAFF.

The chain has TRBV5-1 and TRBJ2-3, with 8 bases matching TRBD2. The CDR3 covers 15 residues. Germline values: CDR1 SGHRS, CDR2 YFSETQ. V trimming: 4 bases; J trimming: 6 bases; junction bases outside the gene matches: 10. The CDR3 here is CASSAIAGIADTQYF. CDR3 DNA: TGCGCCAGCAGCGCAATAGCGGGGATCGCGGATACGCAGTATTTT.

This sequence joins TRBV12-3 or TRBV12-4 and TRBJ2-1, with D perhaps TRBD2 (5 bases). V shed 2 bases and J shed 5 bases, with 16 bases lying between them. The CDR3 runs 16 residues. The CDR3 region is CASSLTPSGPHNEQFF. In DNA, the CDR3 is TGTGCCAGCAGTTTAACCCCGAGCGGCCCTCACAATGAGCAGTTCTTC.

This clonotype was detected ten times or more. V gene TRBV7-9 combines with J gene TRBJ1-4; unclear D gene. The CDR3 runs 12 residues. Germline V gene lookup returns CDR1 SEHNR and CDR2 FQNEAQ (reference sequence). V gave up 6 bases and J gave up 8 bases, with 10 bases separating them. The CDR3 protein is CASSFKREKLFF. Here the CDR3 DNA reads TGTGCCAGCAGTTTTAAAAGGGAAAAACTGTTTTTT.

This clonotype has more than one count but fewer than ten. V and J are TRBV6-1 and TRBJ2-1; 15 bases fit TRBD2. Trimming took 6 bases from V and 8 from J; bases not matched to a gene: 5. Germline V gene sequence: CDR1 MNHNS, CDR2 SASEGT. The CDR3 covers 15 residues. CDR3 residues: CASSRGLAGGDEQFF. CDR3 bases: TGTGCCAGCAGCCGGGGACTAGCGGGAGGAGATGAGCAGTTCTTC.

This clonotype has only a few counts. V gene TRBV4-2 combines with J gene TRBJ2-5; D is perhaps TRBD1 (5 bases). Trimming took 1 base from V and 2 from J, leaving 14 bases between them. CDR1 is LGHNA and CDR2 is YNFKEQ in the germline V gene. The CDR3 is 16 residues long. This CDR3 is CASSQVSRRAQETQYF. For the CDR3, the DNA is TGTGCCAGCAGCCAAGTCTCCCGCAGGGCGCAAGAGACCCAGTACTTC.

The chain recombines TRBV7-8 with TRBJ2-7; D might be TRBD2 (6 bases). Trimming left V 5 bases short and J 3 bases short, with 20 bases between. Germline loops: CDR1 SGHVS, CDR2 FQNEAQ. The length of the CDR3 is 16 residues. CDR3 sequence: CASSTPWLAGSYEQYF. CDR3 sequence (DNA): TGTGCCAGCAGCACCCCCTGGTTGGCGGGGAGCTACGAGCAGTACTTC.

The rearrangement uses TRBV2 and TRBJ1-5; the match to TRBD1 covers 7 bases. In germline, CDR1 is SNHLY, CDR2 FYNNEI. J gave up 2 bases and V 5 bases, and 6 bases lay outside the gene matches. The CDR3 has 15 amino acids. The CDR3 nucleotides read TGTGCCAGCAGTCCGGGACAGAAGGGCAATCAGCCCCAGCATTTT. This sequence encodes CASSPGQKGNQPQHF.

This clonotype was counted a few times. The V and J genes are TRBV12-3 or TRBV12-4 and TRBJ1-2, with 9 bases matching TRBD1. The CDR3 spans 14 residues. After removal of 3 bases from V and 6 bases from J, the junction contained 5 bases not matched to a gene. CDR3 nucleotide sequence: TGTGCCAGCAGTTTTGAGACAGGGGGTAATGGCTACACCTTC. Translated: CASSFETGGNGYTF.

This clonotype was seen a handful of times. CDR3: CASAHPASFVTGELFF. CDR3 sequence (DNA): TGCGCCAGCGCCCACCCGGCAAGCTTTGTAACCGGGGAGCTGTTTTTT. This chain links TRBV5-1 with TRBJ2-2, with D unclear. The CDR3 length is 16 residues. Trimming shortened V by 7 bases and J by 5 bases, and 21 bases separated the two germline ends. Germline-derived CDR1 and CDR2 are SGHRS and YFSETQ.

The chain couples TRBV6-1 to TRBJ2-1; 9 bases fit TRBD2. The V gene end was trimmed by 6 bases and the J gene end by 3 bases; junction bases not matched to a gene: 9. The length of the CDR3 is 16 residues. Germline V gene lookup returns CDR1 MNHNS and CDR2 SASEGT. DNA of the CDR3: TGTGCCAGCAGACCACTCGGACTAGCGTACTACAATGAGCAGTTCTTC. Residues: CASRPLGLAYYNEQFF.

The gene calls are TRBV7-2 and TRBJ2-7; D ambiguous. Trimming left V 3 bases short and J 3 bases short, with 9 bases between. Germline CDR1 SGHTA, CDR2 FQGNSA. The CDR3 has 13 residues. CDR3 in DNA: TGTGCCAGCAGCTTGAACAGCAACTACGAGCAGTACTTC. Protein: CASSLNSNYEQYF. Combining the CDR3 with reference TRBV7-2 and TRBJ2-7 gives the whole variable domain GAGVSQSPSNKVTEKGKDVELRCDPISGHTALYWYRQSLGQGLEFLIYFQGNSAPDKSGLPSDRFSAERTGGSVSTLTIQRTQQEDSAVYLCASSLNSNYEQYFGPGTRLTVT.

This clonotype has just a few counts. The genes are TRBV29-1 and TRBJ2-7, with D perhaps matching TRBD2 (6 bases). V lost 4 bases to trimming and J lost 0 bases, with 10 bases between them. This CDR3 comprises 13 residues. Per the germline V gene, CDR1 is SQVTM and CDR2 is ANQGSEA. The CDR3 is CSVGAGSSYEQYF. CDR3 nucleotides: TGCAGCGTTGGAGCGGGTAGCTCCTACGAGCAGTACTTC.

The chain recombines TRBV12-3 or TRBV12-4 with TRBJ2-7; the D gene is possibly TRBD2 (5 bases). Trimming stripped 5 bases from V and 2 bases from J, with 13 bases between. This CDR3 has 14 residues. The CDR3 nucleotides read TGTGCCAGCAGTCAACTAGTTCAAACCTACGAGCAGTACTTC. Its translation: CASSQLVQTYEQYF.

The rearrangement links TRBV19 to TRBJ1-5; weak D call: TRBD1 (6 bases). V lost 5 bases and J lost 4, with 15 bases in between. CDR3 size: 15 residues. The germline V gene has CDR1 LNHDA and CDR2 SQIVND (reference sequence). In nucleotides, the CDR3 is TGTGCCAGTAGTCCTACCTGGACAGATAATCAGCCCCAGCATTTT. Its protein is CASSPTWTDNQPQHF.

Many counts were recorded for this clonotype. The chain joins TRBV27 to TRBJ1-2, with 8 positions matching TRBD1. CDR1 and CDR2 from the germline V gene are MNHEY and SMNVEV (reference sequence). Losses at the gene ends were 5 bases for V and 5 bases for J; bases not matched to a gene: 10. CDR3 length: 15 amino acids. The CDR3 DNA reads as TGTGCCAGCAGTCCGTATCAGGGGGCAGGTTATGGCTACACCTTC. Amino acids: CASSPYQGAGYGYTF.

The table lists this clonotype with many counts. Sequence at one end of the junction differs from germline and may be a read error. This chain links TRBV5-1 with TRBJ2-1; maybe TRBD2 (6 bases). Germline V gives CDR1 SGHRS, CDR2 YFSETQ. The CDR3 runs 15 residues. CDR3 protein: CASSLDGSSYNEQFF. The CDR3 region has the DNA TGTGCCAGCAGCTTAGACGGGAGCTCCTACAATGAGCAGTTCTTC. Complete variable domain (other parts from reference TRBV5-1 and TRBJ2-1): KAGVTQTPRYLIKTRGQQVTLSCSPISGHRSVSWYQQTPGQGLQFLFEYFSETQRNKGNFPGRFSGRQFSNSRSEMNVSTLELGDSALYLCASSLDGSSYNEQFFGPGTRLTVL.

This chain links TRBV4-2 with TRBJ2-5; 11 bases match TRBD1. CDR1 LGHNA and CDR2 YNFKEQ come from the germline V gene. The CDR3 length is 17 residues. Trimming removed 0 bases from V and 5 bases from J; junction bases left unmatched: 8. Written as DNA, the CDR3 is TGTGCCAGCAGCCAAGATCGGTGGACAGGGGGCGCCGAGACCCAGTACTTC. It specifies CASSQDRWTGGAETQYF.

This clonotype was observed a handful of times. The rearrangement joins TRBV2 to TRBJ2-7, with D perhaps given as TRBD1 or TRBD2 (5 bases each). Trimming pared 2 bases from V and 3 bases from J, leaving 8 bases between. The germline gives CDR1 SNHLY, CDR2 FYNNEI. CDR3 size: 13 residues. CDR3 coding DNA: TGTGCCAGCAGTGAACGTGGGGGCTACGAGCAGTACTTC. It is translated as CASSERGGYEQYF.

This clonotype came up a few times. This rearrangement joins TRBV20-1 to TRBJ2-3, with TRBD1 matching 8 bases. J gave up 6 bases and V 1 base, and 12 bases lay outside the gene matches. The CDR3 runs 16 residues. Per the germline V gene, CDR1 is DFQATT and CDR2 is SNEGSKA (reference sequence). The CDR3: CSARGVRAGGSDTQYF. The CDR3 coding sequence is TGCAGTGCTAGAGGGGTTCGGGCAGGGGGCTCGGATACGCAGTATTTT.

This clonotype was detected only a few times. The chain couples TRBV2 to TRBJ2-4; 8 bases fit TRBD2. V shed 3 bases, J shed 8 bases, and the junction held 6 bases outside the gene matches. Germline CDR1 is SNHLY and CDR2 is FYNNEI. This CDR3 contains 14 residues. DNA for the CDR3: TGTGCCAGCAGTGACCGACTAGCGCGAGACATTCAGTACTTC. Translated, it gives CASSDRLARDIQYF.

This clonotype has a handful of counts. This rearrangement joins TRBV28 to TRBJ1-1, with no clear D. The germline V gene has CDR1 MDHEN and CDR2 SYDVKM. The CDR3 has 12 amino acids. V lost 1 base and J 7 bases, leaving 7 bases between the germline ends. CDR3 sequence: CASSLSRFEAFF. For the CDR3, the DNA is TGTGCCAGCAGTTTATCCAGGTTTGAAGCTTTCTTT.

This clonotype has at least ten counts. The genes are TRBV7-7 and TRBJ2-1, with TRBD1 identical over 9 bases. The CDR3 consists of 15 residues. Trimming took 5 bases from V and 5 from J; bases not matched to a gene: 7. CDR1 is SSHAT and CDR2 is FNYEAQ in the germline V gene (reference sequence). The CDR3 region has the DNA TGTGCCAGCAGCCCCGACAGGGGGGTTAACAATGAGCAGTTCTTC. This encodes CASSPDRGVNNEQFF.

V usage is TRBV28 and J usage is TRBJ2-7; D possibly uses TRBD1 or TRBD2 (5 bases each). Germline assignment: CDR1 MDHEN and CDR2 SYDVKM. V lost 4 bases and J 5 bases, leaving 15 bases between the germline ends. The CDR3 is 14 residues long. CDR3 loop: CASSSMRWGNEQYF. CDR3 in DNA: TGTGCCAGCAGTTCTATGCGGTGGGGGAACGAGCAGTACTTC. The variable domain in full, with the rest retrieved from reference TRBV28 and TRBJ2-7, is DVKVTQSSRYLVKRTGEKVFLECVQDMDHENMFWYRQDPGLGLRLIYFSYDVKMKEKGDIPEGYSVSREKKERFSLILESASTNQTSMYLCASSSMRWGNEQYFGPGTRLTVT.

CDR3 DNA sequence: TGTGCCAGCAGTCACACAGGGGGCACCATCTACGAGCAGTACTTC. This codes for CASSHTGGTIYEQYF. The chain couples TRBV2 to TRBJ2-7; 9 bases match TRBD1. The germline V gene encodes CDR1 SNHLY and CDR2 FYNNEI. V shed 5 bases and J 3 bases; nucleotides not matched to a gene: 8. The CDR3 contains 15 residues. Full variable domain (outside the CDR3, taken from reference TRBV2 and TRBJ2-7): EPEVTQTPSHQVTQMGQEVILRCVPISNHLYFYWYRQILGQKVEFLVSFYNNEISEKSEIFDDQFSVERPDGSNFTLKIRSTKLEDSAMYFCASSHTGGTIYEQYFGPGTRLTVT.

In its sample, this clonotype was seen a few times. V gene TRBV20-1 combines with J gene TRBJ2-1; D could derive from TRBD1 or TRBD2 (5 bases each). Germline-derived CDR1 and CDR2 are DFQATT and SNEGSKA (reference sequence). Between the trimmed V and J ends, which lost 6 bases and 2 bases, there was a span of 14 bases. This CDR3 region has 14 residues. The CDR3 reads CSAYPGTTYNEQFF. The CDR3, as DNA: TGCAGTGCGTACCCCGGGACGACCTACAATGAGCAGTTCTTC.